The 11 T cell receptor beta chains below all came from one sample that was sequenced in a study of beta chain features in type 1 diabetes. Expressed TCRB transcripts were sequenced, since all the RNA that had been isolated was reverse transcribed. Repertoires were generated with immunoSEQ multiplex PCR, while TCRdb's copy carries only in-frame clones and drops some. Among hundreds of thousands of clones, 10% to 15% were seen once, and the ten largest hold approximately 0.015%. Sample: naive CD4+ T cells from blood. The receptors shown here come from a young man in good health.

The chain uses TRBV7-2 and TRBJ2-4; 7 bases are a match to TRBD1. CDR3 length equals 19 residues. V gave up 5 bases and J gave up 10 bases; unmatched junction bases: 26. From germline, CDR1 is SGHTA and CDR2 FQGNSA. The DNA of the CDR3 is TGTGCCAGCAGCCCAGGCAGGTGGGGGCTGGGGGACAGCGTGTTAATTCAGTACTTC. Protein: CASSPGRWGLGDSVLIQYF.

This chain connects TRBV29-1 to TRBJ2-5, with TRBD2 matching 7 bases. Per the germline V gene, CDR1 is SQVTM and CDR2 is ANQGSEA. V was clipped by 3 bases and J by 5 bases; unmatched bases: 6. This CDR3 has 13 amino acids. CDR3 sequence reads: CSVDSGGGETQYF. In DNA, the CDR3 is TGCAGCGTTGACTCGGGGGGAGGGGAGACCCAGTACTTC.

The rearrangement joins TRBV14 to TRBJ1-1; D ambiguous. CDR3 length: 15 residues. Germline CDR1 SGHDN, CDR2 FVKESK. The V end was cut by 0 bases, the J end by 3 bases, with 11 bases between. The CDR3 nucleotides read TGTGCCAGCAGCCAAGATTCTTACGGGTACACTGAAGCTTTCTTT. Amino acids: CASSQDSYGYTEAFF.

The table lists this clone with many counts. V is TRBV29-1 and J is TRBJ2-2; 8 bases fit TRBD1. Trimming removed 3 bases from V and 5 bases from J; junction bases left unmatched: 2. Germline CDR1 SQVTM, CDR2 ANQGSEA. The CDR3 covers 13 residues. DNA of the CDR3: TGCAGCGTTGAGAGGACAGGGACCGGGGAGCTGTTTTTT. This encodes CSVERTGTGELFF.

The chain links TRBV14 to TRBJ1-6; D is possibly TRBD1 (6 bases). The V end lost 4 bases, the J end lost 0 bases, and 10 bases lay between the germline ends. CDR3 length: 16 amino acids. The germline V gene has CDR1 SGHDN and CDR2 FVKESK. The CDR3 DNA is TGTGCCAGCAGCCGCCTACAGGGCTCCTATAATTCACCCCTCCACTTT. It codes for CASSRLQGSYNSPLHF.

In this sample, this clone turned up a few times. The rearrangement links TRBV6-5 to TRBJ1-2; 7 positions match TRBD1. Germline CDR1 is MNHEY and CDR2 is SVGAGI. The CDR3 loop spans 13 amino acids. J gave up 8 bases and V 4 bases, and 7 bases lay outside the gene matches. Here the CDR3 reads CASSSTGDRGYTF. The CDR3 region has the DNA TGTGCCAGCAGTTCAACAGGGGACCGGGGCTACACCTTC.

The chain has TRBV7-3 and TRBJ2-3; 11 positions agree with TRBD2. Losses at the gene ends were 2 bases for V and 2 bases for J; bases not matched to a gene: 6. The CDR3 is 17 amino acids. Germline CDR1 SGHTA, CDR2 FQGTGA. The CDR3 DNA reads TGTGCCAGCAGCTTACTGGTAGCGGGGGGGCTCACAGATACGCAGTATTTT. Protein product: CASSLLVAGGLTDTQYF. Combining the CDR3 with reference TRBV7-3 and TRBJ2-3 gives the whole variable domain GAGVSQTPSNKVTEKGKYVELRCDPISGHTALYWYRQSLGQGPEFLIYFQGTGAADDSGLPNDRFFAVRPEGSVSTLKIQRTERGDSAVYLCASSLLVAGGLTDTQYFGPGTRLTVL.

The genes are TRBV4-3 and TRBJ1-2; TRBD1 is a possible D gene (6 bases). The V and J ends lost 5 bases and 3 bases respectively, with 16 bases between them. Germline lookup yields CDR1 LGHNA and CDR2 YSLEER. The CDR3 sequence is 15 residues long. The CDR3 region is CASSDRILGDYGYTF. CDR3 coding DNA: TGCGCCAGCAGCGACAGGATCCTAGGGGACTATGGCTACACCTTC.

The chain links TRBV7-9 to TRBJ2-3; TRBD1 matches 7 bases. The CDR3 contains 12 residues. The trim removed 3 bases at V and 11 bases at J, leaving 5 bases unmatched. The germline CDR1 and CDR2 sequences are SEHNR and FQNEAQ (reference sequence). The CDR3 DNA sequence: TGTGCCAGCAGCTTGCCTGGGACAGTGCAGTATTTT. It translates to CASSLPGTVQYF. The whole variable domain, remainder taken from reference TRBV7-9 and TRBJ2-3, is DTGVSQNPRHKITKRGQNVTFRCDPISEHNRLYWYRQTLGQGPEFLTYFQNEAQLEKSRLLSDRFSAERPKGSFSTLEIQRTEQGDSAMYLCASSLPGTVQYFGPGTRLTVL.

This clone was detected a few times. The V and J genes are TRBV30 and TRBJ2-3; the D gene is possibly TRBD2 (5 bases). This CDR3 is built from 19 residues. Trimming pared 3 bases from V and 2 bases from J, leaving 27 bases between. Germline V gives CDR1 GTSNPN, CDR2 SVGIG (reference sequence). The DNA of the CDR3 is TGTGCCTGGAGGGACCCCCGGGCGTACTGGAGGTCATACACAGATACGCAGTATTTT. Protein product: CAWRDPRAYWRSYTDTQYF.

V and J are TRBV7-2 and TRBJ2-4, with a tentative D call TRBD2 (5 bases). This CDR3 is built from 13 residues. The germline V gene encodes CDR1 SGHTA and CDR2 FQGNSA. Trimming shortened V by 7 bases and J by 13 bases, and 20 bases separated the two germline ends. Written as DNA, the CDR3 is TGTGCCAGCACCCCCGAAGCTACACCGGGGCAGTACTTC. It is translated as CASTPEATPGQYF.